One and the same sample provided the 6 T cell receptor beta chains below, sequenced in a study of cytomegalovirus exposure and HLA in healthy donors. 60 Vbeta and 13 Jbeta primers were used in PCR. Assay used: immunoSEQ multiplex PCR; TCRdb lists only in-frame clones, some missing. The sample contains some 98,000 clones, 75% to 85% of which appear only once. The sequenced sample was PBMCs. Receptors originate from a man aged 18-30 years in good health and CMV-seropositive.

V usage is TRBV6-5 and J usage is TRBJ1-1; TRBD1 matches at 7 bases. This CDR3 region has 14 residues. Germline V CDR1 and CDR2: MNHEY, SVGAGI. V shed 6 bases, J shed 5 bases, and the junction held 9 bases outside the gene matches. The CDR3 sequence is CASRPTGQGTEAFF. The CDR3 DNA reads as TGTGCCAGCAGACCGACAGGGCAGGGGACTGAAGCTTTCTTT.

In this sample, this clone turned up many times. CDR3 nucleotide sequence: TGTGCCAGCAGTGAAAACGGGAACAATGAGCAGTTCTTC. Translating gives CASSENGNNEQFF. The chain recombines TRBV6-1 with TRBJ2-1; D is perhaps TRBD2 (5 bases). The V gene's germline CDR1 is MNHNS and CDR2 SASEGT. Trimming left V 2 bases short and J 5 bases short, with 7 bases between. The length of the CDR3 is 13 residues.

This clone is a singleton in its sample. The chain recombines TRBV6-6 with TRBJ1-1; TRBD1 matches 7 bases. V dropped 6 bases and J dropped 3; count of bases not matched to a gene: 13. Germline values: CDR1 MNHNY, CDR2 SVGAGI (reference sequence). This CDR3 is built from 16 residues. This CDR3 reads CASSPRDRGFYTEAFF. The CDR3 nucleotides read TGTGCCAGCAGCCCCAGGGACAGAGGATTTTACACTGAAGCTTTCTTT.

This clone showed up just a few times. The chain couples TRBV29-1 to TRBJ2-3, with TRBD2 as a possible D gene (6 bases). V was clipped by 7 bases and J by 2 bases, with 19 bases between them. Germline assignment: CDR1 SQVTM and CDR2 ANQGSEA. This CDR3 has 15 amino acids. Here the CDR3 reads CSANTGTLYTDTQYF. CDR3 DNA: TGCAGCGCAAACACCGGGACTCTCTACACAGATACGCAGTATTTT.

The chain uses TRBV9 and TRBJ2-7, with 7 bases lining up with TRBD1. V lost 2 bases and J lost 0; bases outside the gene matches: 2. The CDR3 spans 14 residues. Germline CDR1 reads SGDLS; CDR2 reads YYNGEE. The CDR3: CASSVSGGSYEQYF. CDR3 in DNA: TGTGCCAGCAGCGTGTCAGGGGGCTCCTACGAGCAGTACTTC. Combining the CDR3 with reference TRBV9 and TRBJ2-7 gives the whole variable domain DSGVTQTPKHLITATGQRVTLRCSPRSGDLSVYWYQQSLDQGLQFLIQYYNGEERAKGNILERFSAQQFPDLHSELNLSSLELGDSALYFCASSVSGGSYEQYFGPGTRLTVT.

The V and J genes are TRBV5-1 and TRBJ1-2; D perhaps matches TRBD1 (6 bases). Between the trimmed V and J ends, which lost 4 bases and 7 bases, there was a span of 11 bases. Germline assignment: CDR1 SGHRS and CDR2 YFSETQ. The CDR3 covers 12 residues. CDR3 amino acids: CASSPGQFGYTF. Written as DNA, the CDR3 is TGCGCCAGCAGCCCTGGACAGTTTGGCTACACCTTC.